Here is one TCR beta chain with its context. This entry is derived from a study of blood T cell repertoires in COVID-19. About the research overall: The analysed material was cDNA or gDNA that came from T cells, B-cell-depleted T cells, or PBMCs.

After removal of 4 bases from V and 2 bases from J, the junction contained 11 bases not matched to a gene. The CDR3 consists of 17 residues. Per germline, CDR1 LGHDT and CDR2 YNNKEL (reference sequence). Using immunoSEQ multiplex PCR, the repertoire was profiled, and TCRdb retains in-frame clones only, with some absent. The sample yields approximately 180,000 clones, 70% to 90% seen once. The sample was peripheral blood. The sequence was obtained from a human donor with active or convalescent COVID-19. The donor label of this sample is uncertain. The chain carries TRBV3-1 (or the pseudogene TRBV3-2) and TRBJ2-3, with TRBD2 matching 8 bases. The CDR3 region has the DNA TGTGCCAGCAGCCCAAACCTTAGCGGGGCGAACACAGATACGCAGTATTTT. This sequence encodes CASSPNLSGANTDTQYF.